This TCR beta chain was identified during a study of cytomegalovirus exposure and HLA in healthy donors. Study outcomes and limitations: By HLA locus, TCR association rates varied in a later analysis, with DRB1 showing the most and HLA-C the fewest. Researchers reported in a later analysis that a missense DCLRE1C variant was tied to TCR beta V- and J-gene trimming. Roughly uniform depth of sequencing across donors was assumed in presence/absence analyses.

The PCR had 60 Vbeta and 13 Jbeta primers. The repertoire was sequenced with immunoSEQ multiplex PCR; TCRdb's copy has only in-frame clones and lacks some. The sample lists around 300,000 clones, 72% occurring once. In regard to this clone: Its antigen is currently unknown.

The CDR3 is 14 amino acids. Germline assignment: CDR1 MNHEY and CDR2 SVGAGI. V was clipped by 6 bases and J by 6 bases; unmatched bases: 8. The receptor comes from a female donor in good health and CMV-seronegative. The gene calls are TRBV6-5 and TRBJ2-1; TRBD1 matches at 7 bases. The specimen was PBMCs. CDR3: CASRLQGVGNEQFF. CDR3 DNA sequence: TGTGCCAGCAGACTGCAGGGGGTTGGCAATGAGCAGTTCTTC.